This T cell receptor beta chain was identified in a study of post-analysis software for immune sequencing data. Across the whole study: Disease courses included relapsing-remitting, secondary progressive and progressive-relapsing multiple sclerosis. Findings of the study overall: For normalized Chao1 diversity, multiple sclerosis patients scored significantly lower than controls did. Compared with controls, patients had more of 4 to 6 TRBV segments, including TRBV5-6, TRBV5-1 and TRBV20-1.

With 6 bases clipped from V and 3 bases from J, the junction kept 4 bases outside the gene matches. The CDR3 covers 14 residues. Details on this clonotype: The antigen is not known.

Presence of unique molecular identifiers characterized the TCR beta cDNA libraries. T cells numbering roughly 0.85 to 11 million gave rise to around 460,000 cDNA molecules. From the PCR reads, TCRdb called clonotypes with MiXCR, one entry per CDR3 protein. The profile covers hundreds of thousands of distinct CDR3 sequences, with over 35% appearing a single time and about an eighth taken by the ten largest. The chain combines TRBV12-3 or TRBV12-4 with TRBJ2-7; 11 bases are a match to TRBD2. Sequencing was done on a sample of blood. The sequence came from a girl aged 5-17 years with multiple sclerosis. CDR3 in amino acids: CASRGTSGIYEQYF. The CDR3 nucleotides are TGTGCCAGCAGAGGGACTAGCGGTATCTACGAGCAGTACTTC.